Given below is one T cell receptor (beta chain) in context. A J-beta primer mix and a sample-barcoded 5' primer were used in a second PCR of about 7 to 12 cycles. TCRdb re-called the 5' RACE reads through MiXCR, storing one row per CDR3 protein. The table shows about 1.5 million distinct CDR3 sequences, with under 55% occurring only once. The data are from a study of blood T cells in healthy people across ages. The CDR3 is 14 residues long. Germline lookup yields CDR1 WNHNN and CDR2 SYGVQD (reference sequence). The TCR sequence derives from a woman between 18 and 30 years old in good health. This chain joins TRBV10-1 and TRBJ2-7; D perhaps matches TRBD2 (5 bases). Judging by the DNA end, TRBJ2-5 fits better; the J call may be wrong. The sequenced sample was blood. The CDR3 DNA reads TGCGCCAGCAGTGAAAGGCCAGCGGAAGAGACCCAGTACTTC. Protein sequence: CASSERPAEETQYF.